A selection of T cell receptor beta chains follows, all from one sample in a study of cytomegalovirus exposure and HLA in healthy donors. Data came from immunoSEQ multiplex PCR; TCRdb stores just in-frame clones and leaves some out. The sample holds some 200,000 clones; roughly four fifths are singletons and the top ten take more than 2%. The sequencing input was PBMCs. All receptors come from a woman aged 25 to 39 in good health and CMV-seropositive. CDR3s include the opening cysteine and the closing phenylalanine or tryptophan. D genes are given only for firm matches. A clone size is listed for some rows: how often the clone was seen (once, few, many), or a class if it is expanded.

d_gene	v_gene	abundance	j_gene	CDR3nt	CDR3aa
TRBD1	TRBV4-3	.	TRBJ1-2	TGCGCCAGCAGCCAAGATCGGACAGGGCTTAACTATGGCTACACCTTC	CASSQDRTGLNYGYTF
TRBD1	TRBV5-6	.	TRBJ1-6	TGTGCCAGCAGCTCACCGGACAGGGTGGGTTCGCCCCTCCACTTT	CASSSPDRVGSPLHF
.	TRBV5-1	.	TRBJ1-5	TGCGCCAGCAGCTTGGGGCAGGGGAGTCAGCCCCAGCATTTT	CASSLGQGSQPQHF
TRBD1	TRBV13	.	TRBJ1-1	TGTGCCAGCAGCTTAGGGGACAGGGGGCTCGACACTGAAGCTTTCTTT	CASSLGDRGLDTEAFF
TRBD2	TRBV19	.	TRBJ2-2	TGTGCCAGTAGAAGCGGGACGAACACCGGGGAGCTGTTTTTT	CASRSGTNTGELFF
.	TRBV5-1	.	TRBJ2-7	TGCGCCAGCAGCCCCCTGGGAGGAAGAACGATTAGCTCAGAGCAGTACTTC	CASSPLGGRTISSEQYF
TRBD1	TRBV5-1	.	TRBJ1-1	TGCGCCAGCAGCTTGGTCGGGACAGAGAACACTGAAGCTTTCTTT	CASSLVGTENTEAFF
.	TRBV11-3	.	TRBJ2-7	TGTGCCAGCAGCTTGGGCAGCTCCTACGAGCAGTACTTC	CASSLGSSYEQYF
TRBD1	TRBV5-4	.	TRBJ1-2	TGTGCCAGCAGCTTGGCCGGGACAGGCTATGGCTACACCTTC	CASSLAGTGYGYTF
.	TRBV6-5	.	TRBJ2-7	TGTGCCAGCACTTCGCCTACATCGGGCGAGCAGTACTTC	CASTSPTSGEQYF
TRBD1	TRBV19	.	TRBJ1-5	TGTGCCAGTGAGAAGACAGGGTGGAATCAGCCCCAGCATTTT	CASEKTGWNQPQHF
TRBD1	TRBV29-1	.	TRBJ2-5	TGCAGCGTTGGCACAGGGGAAGAGACCCAGTACTTC	CSVGTGEETQYF
.	TRBV6-5	once	TRBJ1-2	TGTGCCAGCAGGGACAGTAACTATGGCTACACCTTC	CASRDSNYGYTF
TRBD2	TRBV9	.	TRBJ2-5	TGTGCCAGCAGCGGCGGACTAGCGTCCTCGGAGACCCAGTACTTC	CASSGGLASSETQYF
.	TRBV7-2	.	TRBJ1-2	TGTGCCAGCAGCCAACTGGGGGCCTTTGGCTACACCTTC	CASSQLGAFGYTF
.	TRBV19	.	TRBJ2-3	TGTGCCAGTAGTACGGGACTCCCCGATACGCAGTATTTT	CASSTGLPDTQYF
TRBD1	TRBV28	.	TRBJ2-3	TGTGCCAGCAGTTTAGGGACAGGGGTCACAGATACGCAGTATTTT	CASSLGTGVTDTQYF
TRBD1	TRBV9	.	TRBJ2-3	TGTGCCAGCAGCGTCCATCCCGGGACAGCTCGACCAGATACGCAGTATTTT	CASSVHPGTARPDTQYF
.	TRBV29-1	.	TRBJ2-2	TGCAGCGTCCGCCCCTGGGCTACGACCGGGGAGCTGTTTTTT	CSVRPWATTGELFF
.	TRBV2	.	TRBJ2-7	TGTGCCAGCAGGGGGAGCCCCTACGAGCAGTACTTC	CASRGSPYEQYF
TRBD1	TRBV2	.	TRBJ1-5	TGTGCCAGCAGCATGCGACAGGGGGCTGATCAGCCCCAGCATTTT	CASSMRQGADQPQHF
TRBD1	TRBV9	.	TRBJ2-1	TGTGCCAGCAGCGCGGGACAGGGGAATGAGCAGTTCTTC	CASSAGQGNEQFF
.	TRBV6-1	once	TRBJ2-7	TGTGCCGCGCGCCCCCCTCGGTACGGCGAGCAGTACTTC	CAARPPRYGEQYF
.	TRBV18	.	TRBJ1-6	TGTGCCAGCTCAGATTCAGGGGATTCACCCCTCCACTTT	CASSDSGDSPLHF
.	TRBV27	.	TRBJ1-1	TGTGCCAGCTGGCACGGTCAGGGGAGAACTGAAGCTTTCTTT	CASWHGQGRTEAFF
.	TRBV5-6	.	TRBJ2-7	TGTGCCAGCAGCTTGGACGTAGCCTACGAGCAGTACTTC	CASSLDVAYEQYF
.	TRBV19	.	TRBJ2-2	TGTGCCAGTAGTCTACGGGGCGGGGAGCTGTTTTTT	CASSLRGGELFF
.	TRBV7-9	.	TRBJ1-4	TGTGCCAGCAGCCCGCCGACGGGACAAGCAACTAATGAAAAACTGTTTTTT	CASSPPTGQATNEKLFF
.	TRBV13	.	TRBJ1-1	TGTGCCAGCACAACAGGGAACACTGAAGCTTTCTTT	CASTTGNTEAFF
.	TRBV2	.	TRBJ1-6	TGTGCCAGCAGTGATGAGAATTCACCCCTCCACTTT	CASSDENSPLHF
.	TRBV20-1	.	TRBJ1-2	TGCAGTGCTACCCAGGGAGGCGGCTACACCTTC	CSATQGGGYTF
TRBD1	TRBV7-9	.	TRBJ1-2	TGTGCCAGCAGCTCCCTCCGAGGACAGGGCCTTTACTATGGCTACACCTTC	CASSSLRGQGLYYGYTF
TRBD1	TRBV7-2	few	TRBJ2-2	TGTGCCAGCACCCGAACAGGGGACACCGGGGAGCTGTTTTTT	CASTRTGDTGELFF
.	TRBV9	.	TRBJ1-6	TGTGCCAGCAGCAGACTACAGGGATCGGATTCACCCCTCCACTTT	CASSRLQGSDSPLHF
TRBD1	TRBV15	.	TRBJ1-2	TGTGCCACCAGCAGAGATGTACAGGGGGGTGGCTACACCTTC	CATSRDVQGGGYTF
TRBD2	TRBV2	.	TRBJ2-3	TGTGCCAGCAGTCCGACTAGCGGGGACACCGATACGCAGTATTTT	CASSPTSGDTDTQYF
TRBD1	TRBV10-3	.	TRBJ2-3	TGTGCCATCAGTGAGACAGGGGGCAGCGCAGATACGCAGTATTTT	CAISETGGSADTQYF
.	TRBV7-9	.	TRBJ1-3	TGTGCCAGCAGCCCGGAGTCCCGTGGAAACACCATATATTTT	CASSPESRGNTIYF
.	TRBV5-6	.	TRBJ1-5	TGTGCCAGCAGCTTGCACAGGATTCAGCCCCAGCATTTT	CASSLHRIQPQHF
.	TRBV9	.	TRBJ1-3	TGTGCCAGCAGCCGACAGATGACCTCTGGAAACACCATATATTTT	CASSRQMTSGNTIYF
TRBD1	TRBV11-2	.	TRBJ2-7	TGTGCCAGCAGGAAAAGTTACAGGGGTACCTGGGAGCAGTACTTC	CASRKSYRGTWEQYF
.	TRBV5-5	few	TRBJ1-4	TGTGCCAGCAGTTTAGAAGACAGGTCTCGTAATGAAAAACTGTTTTTT	CASSLEDRSRNEKLFF
TRBD1	TRBV11-2	.	TRBJ1-1	TGTGCCAGCAGCCCTACCGGGACAGCAGAAGCTTTCTTT	CASSPTGTAEAFF
TRBD2	TRBV4-1	.	TRBJ2-5	TGCGCCAGCAGCCAAGACCGGGAGGGTTTAGGGGAGACCCAGTACTTC	CASSQDREGLGETQYF